This passage covers 26 T cell receptor beta chains from one sample sequenced in a study of response to subunit inactivated influenza vaccine. One entry per CDR3 protein, called by TCRdb with MiXCR from the RT-PCR reads. The repertoire holds about 700,000 distinct CDR3 sequences, with roughly 14% as singletons. Source: PBMCs from blood, taken 14 days before vaccination. The receptor source for this set is a man in his fifties or sixties who received an inactivated influenza vaccine.

This clonotype showed up just a few times. This rearrangement joins TRBV10-3 to TRBJ1-1; D is perhaps TRBD1 (5 bases). V lost 4 bases and J 0 bases, leaving 6 bases between the germline ends. The CDR3 length is 13 residues. In germline, CDR1 is ENHRY, CDR2 SYGVKD. As DNA, the CDR3 is TGTGCCATCAGTGGCAGGGTGAACACTGAAGCTTTCTTT. It codes for CAISGRVNTEAFF.

This clonotype was counted ten times or more. The CDR3 DNA reads as TGTGCCAGCAGCCAAGAGGGGGCGCGGGTTGAAAAACTGTTTTTT. This codes for CASSQEGARVEKLFF. The chain is built from TRBV4-2 and TRBJ1-4; maybe TRBD1 (6 bases). Germline CDR1 reads LGHNA; CDR2 reads YNFKEQ. Trimming took off 0 bases at V and 7 bases at J, with 12 bases between the two ends. The CDR3 is 15 residues long.

This clonotype was counted only a few times. The chain has TRBV3-1 and TRBJ2-2; 10 bases are a match to TRBD2. V was pared by 1 base and J by 4 bases, with 3 bases of the junction left unmatched. The CDR3 is made up of 16 amino acids. Looked up from germline, CDR1 is LGHDT and CDR2 is YNNKEL (reference sequence). The CDR3 coding sequence is TGTGCCAGCAGCCAAGGGACTAGCGGATTCACCGGGGAGCTGTTTTTT. Its translation: CASSQGTSGFTGELFF.

This clonotype was found many times. This rearrangement joins TRBV4-3 to TRBJ2-3; 14 nucleotides match TRBD2. From germline, CDR1 is LGHNA and CDR2 YSLEER. Trimming removed 1 base from V and 5 bases from J; junction bases left unmatched: 5. The CDR3 length is 17 residues. CDR3 DNA: TGCGCCAGCAGCCAAGGACTAGCGGGAGGGCCTGGAGATACGCAGTATTTT. It codes for CASSQGLAGGPGDTQYF.

The J gene is TRBJ2-5, the V gene TRBV12-3 or TRBV12-4; D might be TRBD1 (6 bases). Trimming removed 6 bases at V and 2 bases at J, with 7 bases between. CDR3 size: 12 residues. CDR3 amino acids: CASRQGQETQYF. CDR3 sequence (DNA): TGTGCCAGCAGACAGGGTCAAGAGACCCAGTACTTC.

This clonotype has only a few counts. This chain links TRBV15 with TRBJ2-6; TRBD2 might be the D (7 bases). Between the trimmed V and J ends, which lost 4 bases and 1 base, there was a span of 8 bases. The CDR3 is 15 amino acids. The germline gives CDR1 LNHNV, CDR2 YYDKDF (reference sequence). DNA of the CDR3: TGTGCCACCAGCAAGGGGGGGTCTGGGGCCAACGTCCTGACTTTC. Protein: CATSKGGSGANVLTF.

The V call is TRBV6-5, the J call TRBJ1-3; tentative D call: TRBD1 (6 bases). V was cut by 0 bases and J by 2 bases, with 11 bases left in between. Looked up from germline, CDR1 is MNHEY and CDR2 is SVGAGI. CDR3 size: 16 residues. This CDR3 reads CASSYSTGLAGNTIYF. The CDR3 DNA sequence: TGTGCCAGCAGTTACTCTACAGGGTTAGCTGGAAACACCATATATTTT.

This clonotype was picked up a small number of times. The chain has TRBV5-1 and TRBJ2-7; D is perhaps TRBD2 (5 bases). This CDR3 is built from 17 residues. Germline assignment: CDR1 SGHRS and CDR2 YFSETQ. With 1 base removed from V and 0 bases from J, the gap between germline ends came to 17 bases. CDR3 bases: TGCGCCAGCAGCTTGCCGGTGGGAGAAAAGAGCTCCTACGAGCAGTACTTC. Translating it yields CASSLPVGEKSSYEQYF.

CDR3 sequence: CASSGLLREDEQYF. Here the CDR3 DNA reads TGCGCCAGCAGCGGATTGCTAAGGGAAGACGAGCAGTACTTC. This chain joins TRBV5-1 and TRBJ2-7; no clear D. V shed 4 bases and J shed 5 bases, with 16 bases lying between them. Germline V CDR1 and CDR2: SGHRS, YFSETQ. The CDR3 length is 14 residues.

This clonotype appeared a single time. The chain couples TRBV10-1 to TRBJ2-7; 7 nucleotides align to TRBD2. Germline lookup yields CDR1 WNHNN and CDR2 SYGVQD (reference sequence). This CDR3 spans 15 amino acids. Unmatched junction bases numbered 5, after V lost 2 bases and J lost 1 base. The CDR3 protein is CASSEREGKSYEQYF. The CDR3, as DNA: TGCGCCAGCAGTGAGAGGGAGGGGAAGTCCTACGAGCAGTACTTC.

This clonotype appeared a few times. The chain couples TRBV27 to TRBJ2-3; TRBD1 is a possible D gene (5 bases). The CDR3 spans 17 residues. Germline CDR1 is MNHEY and CDR2 is SMNVEV (reference sequence). V shed 1 base and J shed 2 bases, with 16 bases lying between them. CDR3: CASSLLGSRGLTDTQYF. In nucleotides, the CDR3 is TGTGCCAGCAGTTTATTAGGCTCTAGGGGTCTCACAGATACGCAGTATTTT.

This clonotype was counted a few times. The rearrangement links TRBV21-1 to TRBJ2-1; the D call of TRBD1 is as the table states it, not checked on the DNA. TRBV21-1 is a recognized pseudogene. The CDR3 consists of 19 residues. In nucleotides, the CDR3 is TGTGCCAGCAGCAAAGGTCGCGCAGGGAGCTTACGGGCGGGGGATGAGCAGTTCTTC. This gives the protein CASSKGRAGSLRAGDEQFF.

This clonotype appeared many times. V and J are TRBV28 and TRBJ1-5; D unclear. The CDR3 sequence is 13 residues long. CDR1 is MDHEN and CDR2 is SYDVKM in the germline V gene. V was shortened by 7 bases and J by 1 base, with 8 bases between the two germline ends. As DNA, the CDR3 is TGTGCCAGCACCCCGGACAGCAATCAGCCCCAGCATTTT. Its translation is CASTPDSNQPQHF.

V is TRBV20-1 and J is TRBJ2-7, with TRBD2 matching 16 bases. V gave up 5 bases and J gave up 2 bases; unmatched junction bases: 12. Germline V gene sequence: CDR1 DFQATT, CDR2 SNEGSKA (reference sequence). The CDR3 length is 18 residues. CDR3 DNA: TGCAGTGCTCAACCGGGACTAGCGGGAGGGGTCGTACCCTACGAGCAGTACTTC. It specifies CSAQPGLAGGVVPYEQYF.

The rearrangement uses TRBV4-3 and TRBJ2-2, with D uncertain. The CDR3 spans 14 residues. The germline V gene has CDR1 LGHNA and CDR2 YSLEER. Trimming cost V 1 base and J 6 bases, with 9 bases left between them. This CDR3 is CASSQGIGPGELFF. The CDR3 region has the DNA TGCGCCAGCAGCCAAGGAATTGGGCCCGGGGAGCTGTTTTTT.

The genes are TRBV20-1 and TRBJ1-5; a weak D match, TRBD1 (6 bases). The CDR3 has 14 amino acids. The germline CDR1 and CDR2 sequences are DFQATT and SNEGSKA (reference sequence). V shed 6 bases and J shed 7 bases, with 19 bases lying between them. CDR3: CSATRGGIGQPQHF. The CDR3 coding sequence is TGCAGTGCAACCCGGGGGGGCATTGGCCAGCCCCAGCATTTT.

The chain links TRBV6-2 or TRBV6-3 to TRBJ2-3; D might be TRBD2 (5 bases). Germline V gene sequence: CDR1 MNHEY, CDR2 SVGEGT. V was cut by 8 bases and J by 7 bases, with 10 bases left in between. CDR3 length: 11 residues. CDR3 in DNA: TGTGCCAGCCTGGACTTTTATACGCAGTATTTT. Its protein product is CASLDFYTQYF.

There are many counts of this clonotype. The chain joins TRBV2 to TRBJ2-2; D ambiguous. V was cut by 4 bases and J by 6 bases, with 6 bases left in between. This CDR3 region has 12 residues. CDR1 SNHLY and CDR2 FYNNEI come from the germline V gene. CDR3 amino acids: CASSAAPGELFF. The CDR3 nucleotides are TGTGCCAGCAGTGCGGCCCCCGGGGAGCTGTTTTTT.

The rearrangement links TRBV29-1 to TRBJ2-5; either TRBD1 or TRBD2 may supply D (5 bases each). The CDR3 covers 14 residues. The V gene's germline CDR1 is SQVTM and CDR2 ANQGSEA. The V gene lost 6 bases and the J gene lost 5 bases, with 19 bases spanning the gap. CDR3 residues: CSVNPGRSRETQYF. The DNA for the CDR3 is TGCAGCGTCAATCCGGGACGCTCGCGGGAGACCCAGTACTTC.

The chain combines TRBV2 with TRBJ1-2; D gene unclear. Looked up from germline, CDR1 is SNHLY and CDR2 is FYNNEI. V lost 6 bases to trimming and J lost 1 base, with 9 bases between them. The CDR3 runs to 13 residues. CDR3 DNA sequence: TGTGCCAGCAGAACCGAGGGTAACTATGGCTACACCTTC. Translation: CASRTEGNYGYTF.

This clonotype was picked up many times. This chain connects TRBV4-2 to TRBJ1-1; TRBD1 matches 9 bases. Trimming removed 0 bases from V and 3 bases from J; junction bases left unmatched: 2. CDR1 is LGHNA, CDR2 YNFKEQ, per germline. The CDR3 is made up of 15 amino acids. The CDR3 reads CASSQETGGDTEAFF. The CDR3 DNA follows: TGTGCCAGCAGCCAAGAGACAGGGGGAGACACTGAAGCTTTCTTT.

The rearrangement uses TRBV6-2 or TRBV6-3 and TRBJ2-5; unclear D gene. CDR1 is MNHEY, CDR2 SVGEGT, per germline. V was trimmed by 0 bases and J by 3 bases, leaving 17 bases between them. The CDR3 is made up of 17 amino acids. This CDR3 reads CASSYSTSGAQEETQYF. CDR3 coding DNA: TGTGCCAGCAGTTACTCGACATCCGGCGCCCAGGAAGAGACCCAGTACTTC.

This chain joins TRBV9 and TRBJ1-2; D remains unclear. The CDR3 contains 12 residues. Trimming left V 8 bases short and J 3 bases short, with 11 bases between. Germline V gives CDR1 SGDLS, CDR2 YYNGEE. CDR3 sequence: CASHGPHYGYTF. In nucleotides, the CDR3 is TGTGCCAGTCACGGACCCCACTATGGCTACACCTTC.

This clonotype occurred a few times. This chain joins TRBV7-9 and TRBJ2-3, with D perhaps assigned TRBD1 or TRBD2 (5 bases each). CDR1 is SEHNR, CDR2 FQNEAQ, per germline (reference sequence). The V gene lost 6 bases and the J gene lost 0 bases, with 19 bases spanning the gap. This CDR3 spans 17 amino acids. CDR3 amino acids: CASRRTTGGGSTDTQYF. The CDR3 DNA is TGTGCCAGCAGGAGAACTACAGGTGGGGGAAGCACAGATACGCAGTATTTT.

The table lists this clonotype with a few counts. J is TRBJ2-7 and V is TRBV7-2, with D possibly being TRBD1 or TRBD2 (5 bases each). Trimming shortened V by 4 bases and J by 0 bases, and 16 bases separated the two germline ends. The CDR3 contains 16 residues. CDR1 SGHTA and CDR2 FQGNSA come from the germline V gene. The chain's CDR3 is CASSSDYRFSSYEQYF. For the CDR3, the DNA is TGTGCCAGCAGCTCCGACTACAGGTTTTCCTCCTACGAGCAGTACTTC.

This clonotype was seen ten or more times. The V and J genes are TRBV9 and TRBJ2-6; D ambiguous. The CDR3 has 16 residues. Per the germline V gene, CDR1 is SGDLS and CDR2 is YYNGEE. Trimming shortened V by 0 bases and J by 4 bases, and 11 bases separated the two germline ends. The CDR3 DNA follows: TGTGCCAGCAGCGTAGCCGTTGAGCGAGGGGCCAACGTCCTGACTTTC. This gives the protein CASSVAVERGANVLTF.